One and the same sample provided the 13 T cell receptor beta chains below, sequenced in a study of TIL therapy for anti-PD-1-resistant metastatic lung cancer. Sequencing used immunoSEQ v3. Using immunoSEQ multiplex PCR, the repertoire was profiled, and TCRdb retains in-frame clones only, with some absent. Of 50,000 or so clones detected, around 80% appear once; the ten largest clones hold 4% to 5.5%. The time point is: pre-treatment sample, taken before nivolumab and TIL therapy. This specimen was blood, taken at baseline. These receptor sequences come from a woman aged 25-85 years with non-small cell lung cancer.

The chain recombines TRBV10-1 with TRBJ1-1, with TRBD1 as a possible D gene (5 bases). The germline V gene has CDR1 WNHNN and CDR2 SYGVQD (reference sequence). Deletions cut 5 bases from V and 5 bases from J, with 12 bases between. CDR3 length: 13 residues. CDR3: CASSRPGGTEAFF. The CDR3 nucleotides are TGCGCCAGCAGTAGGCCCGGGGGGACTGAAGCTTTCTTT.

The genes are TRBV29-1 and TRBJ1-2; D is ambiguous. Germline V gene data show CDR1 as SQVTM and CDR2 as ANQGSEA. Trimming stripped 3 bases from V and 4 bases from J, with 12 bases between. This CDR3 contains 13 residues. CDR3 in amino acids: CSVEWQETYGYTF. CDR3 bases: TGCAGCGTTGAGTGGCAGGAGACCTATGGCTACACCTTC.

The chain joins TRBV7-6 to TRBJ2-3; D unresolved. The V and J ends lost 2 bases and 6 bases respectively, with 12 bases between them. The CDR3 loop spans 14 amino acids. Germline loops: CDR1 SGHVS, CDR2 FNYEAQ. Here the CDR3 reads CASSLLVSTDTQYF. The CDR3 DNA is TGTGCCAGCAGCTTACTCGTGTCAACTGATACGCAGTATTTT.

The CDR3 here is CASSFPGQGIYGYTF. CDR3 in DNA: TGTGCCAGCAGCTTCCCGGGACAGGGAATCTATGGCTACACCTTC. This chain links TRBV5-8 with TRBJ1-2; the match to TRBD1 covers 9 bases. Germline V lookup: CDR1 SGHTS, CDR2 YDEGEE. This CDR3 spans 15 amino acids. Trimming at V came to 2 bases and at J to 4 bases, leaving 6 bases not matched to a gene.

The rearrangement uses TRBV5-5 and TRBJ1-1, with D unclear. Germline V gene lookup returns CDR1 SGHKS and CDR2 YYEKEE (reference sequence). This CDR3 contains 14 residues. V lost 0 bases and J lost 1, with 7 bases in between. Here the CDR3 DNA reads TGTGCCAGCAGCTTGGTATCGGGGAACACTGAAGCTTTCTTT. Translated: CASSLVSGNTEAFF.

This clone came up many times. V gene TRBV5-1 combines with J gene TRBJ2-3; 12 bases are a match to TRBD2. Looked up from germline, CDR1 is SGHRS and CDR2 is YFSETQ. This CDR3 has 15 amino acids. Trimming took 6 bases from V and 4 from J; bases not matched to a gene: 6. CDR3 protein: CASTKGLAGSDTQYF. The CDR3 nucleotides are TGCGCCAGCACCAAGGGACTAGCGGGTTCAGATACGCAGTATTTT.

V and J are TRBV18 and TRBJ2-3; D not resolved. Looked up from germline, CDR1 is KGHSH and CDR2 is LQKENI. The CDR3 extends over 13 amino acids. The germline V and J ends were trimmed by 1 base and 4 bases, with 6 bases remaining between them. CDR3 in amino acids: CASSPQAADTQYF. As DNA, the CDR3 is TGTGCCAGCTCACCACAAGCAGCAGATACGCAGTATTTT. Full variable domain (outside the CDR3, taken from reference TRBV18 and TRBJ2-3): NAGVMQNPRHLVRRRGQEARLRCSPMKGHSHVYWYRQLPEEGLKFMVYLQKENIIDESGMPKERFSAEFPKEGPSILRIQQVVRGDSAAYFCASSPQAADTQYFGPGTRLTVL.

The V gene is TRBV29-1, the J gene TRBJ2-1; TRBD2 matches at 10 bases. CDR1 and CDR2 (germline): SQVTM, ANQGSEA. V lost 2 bases to trimming and J lost 6 bases; unmatched junction nucleotides: 7. The CDR3 length is 15 residues. CDR3 loop: CSVESGLAATNEQFF. DNA for the CDR3: TGCAGCGTTGAATCTGGACTAGCGGCGACCAATGAGCAGTTCTTC.

The chain carries TRBV2 and TRBJ2-3; D might be TRBD2 (5 bases). This CDR3 contains 13 residues. CDR1 is SNHLY, CDR2 FYNNEI, per germline. The V end was cut by 4 bases, the J end by 5 bases, with 10 bases between. This chain's CDR3 is CASSGELEDTQYF. For the CDR3, the DNA is TGTGCCAGCAGTGGGGAACTAGAAGATACGCAGTATTTT.

This chain uses TRBV15 with TRBJ1-5; D call uncertain. The CDR3 is 13 residues long. V lost 2 bases, J lost 6 bases, and 8 bases lay in between. The germline V gene has CDR1 LNHNV and CDR2 YYDKDF (reference sequence). The CDR3 region is CATSRMGTQPQHF. DNA of the CDR3: TGTGCCACCAGCAGAATGGGCACTCAGCCCCAGCATTTT.

The chain joins TRBV14 to TRBJ2-7, with D tentatively TRBD1 or TRBD2 (5 bases each). The CDR3 is 14 residues long. V gave up 3 bases and J gave up 4 bases, with 13 bases separating them. CDR1 SGHDN and CDR2 FVKESK come from the germline V gene. CDR3 nucleotide sequence: TGTGCCAGCAGCCAGGGGGTCCTGGTGTACGAGCAGTACTTC. It specifies CASSQGVLVYEQYF. Complete variable domain (other parts from reference TRBV14 and TRBJ2-7): EAGVTQFPSHSVIEKGQTVTLRCDPISGHDNLYWYRRVMGKEIKFLLHFVKESKQDESGMPNNRFLAERTGGTYSTLKVQPAELEDSGVYFCASSQGVLVYEQYFGPGTRLTVT.

The chain has TRBV14 and TRBJ2-1; TRBD2 agrees at 7 bases. With V trimmed by 4 bases and J by 8 bases, 14 bases remained unmatched. The CDR3 contains 16 residues. Germline V lookup: CDR1 SGHDN, CDR2 FVKESK. CDR3 DNA sequence: TGTGCCAGCAGCCTAGCCGGGGGGAGGGCTTCGCATGAGCAGTTCTTC. Protein: CASSLAGGRASHEQFF. Full variable domain (missing parts from reference TRBV14 and TRBJ2-1): EAGVTQFPSHSVIEKGQTVTLRCDPISGHDNLYWYRRVMGKEIKFLLHFVKESKQDESGMPNNRFLAERTGGTYSTLKVQPAELEDSGVYFCASSLAGGRASHEQFFGPGTRLTVL.

Only one count was recorded for this clone. The chain couples TRBV19 to TRBJ1-1; no definite D call. Germline CDR1 reads LNHDA; CDR2 reads SQIVND (reference sequence). Trimming removed 5 bases from V and 0 bases from J, with 13 bases in between. CDR3 length: 15 residues. The CDR3 coding sequence is TGTGCCAGTAGTCCAGGCCTAGCGGTGAACACTGAAGCTTTCTTT. It translates to CASSPGLAVNTEAFF.